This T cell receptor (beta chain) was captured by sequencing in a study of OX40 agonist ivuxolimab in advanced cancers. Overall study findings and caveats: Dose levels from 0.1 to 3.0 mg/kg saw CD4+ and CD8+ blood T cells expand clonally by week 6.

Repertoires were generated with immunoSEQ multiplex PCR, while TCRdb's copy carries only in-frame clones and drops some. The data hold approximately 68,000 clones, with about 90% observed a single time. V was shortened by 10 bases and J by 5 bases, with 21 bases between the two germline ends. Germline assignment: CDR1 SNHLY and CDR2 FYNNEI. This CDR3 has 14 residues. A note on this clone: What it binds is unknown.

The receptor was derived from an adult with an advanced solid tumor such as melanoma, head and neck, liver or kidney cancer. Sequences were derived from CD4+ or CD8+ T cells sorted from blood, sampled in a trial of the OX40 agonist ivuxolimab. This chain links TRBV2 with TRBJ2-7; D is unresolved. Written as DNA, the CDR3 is TGTGCCACGGGTGAGGCTGACTCCTCGCACGAGCAGTACTTC. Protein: CATGEADSSHEQYF.